The 14 T cell receptor beta chains below all came from one sample that was sequenced in a study of metastatic and nonmetastatic thyroid tumors. TCRdb redid the clone calls on the PCR reads using MiXCR. This repertoire shows about 39,000 clones, roughly 15% found once; its top ten account for about 20%. Thyroid surgery took place with no prior treatment in any patient. Sequences were obtained from blood. These receptors all come from a female donor with papillary thyroid cancer or a benign thyroid nodule (not recorded which). Some clones in this sample may be carry-over from other donors' samples.

This clone was counted at least ten times. The chain joins TRBV7-2 to TRBJ2-7; D is unclear. Germline V gives CDR1 SGHTA, CDR2 FQGNSA. The CDR3 sequence is 13 residues long. The ends were cut back, 0 bases at V and 2 bases at J, with 5 bases in the middle. The CDR3 sequence: CASSLAATYEQYF. DNA for the CDR3: TGTGCCAGCAGCTTAGCGGCCACCTACGAGCAGTACTTC.

As to this clone: A single base separates this from a much larger clone, so it may be a read error. The sample carries other DNA sequences with the same CDR3. The chain employs TRBV4-1 and TRBJ2-2; 8 bases fit TRBD2. In germline, CDR1 is MGHRA, CDR2 YSYEKL. After removal of 4 bases from V and 8 bases from J, the junction contained 12 bases not matched to a gene. The CDR3 is 16 residues long. CDR3 DNA: TGCGCCAGCAGCCCATTAGCGGGAAAGGGTGCTGGGGAGCTGTTTTTT. Its protein is CASSPLAGKGAGELFF.

The rearrangement links TRBV28 to TRBJ2-1; D is perhaps TRBD2 (6 bases). V shed 6 bases and J shed 6 bases, with 21 bases lying between them. The CDR3 runs to 16 residues. Germline CDR1 reads MDHEN; CDR2 reads SYDVKM. For the CDR3, the DNA is TGTGCCAGCAGCTTGGCGTTCCCGTCCGGGGGCAATGAGCAGTTCTTC. It yields the protein CASSLAFPSGGNEQFF.

This clone has a handful of counts. This sequence joins TRBV6-2 or TRBV6-3 and TRBJ2-2, with D possibly matching TRBD1 (5 bases). Looked up from germline, CDR1 is MNHEY and CDR2 is SVGEGT. The V end lost 6 bases, the J end lost 0 bases, and 8 bases lay between the germline ends. CDR3 length: 14 residues. The CDR3 here is CASRRQTNTGELFF. Written as DNA, the CDR3 is TGTGCCAGCAGAAGACAGACGAACACCGGGGAGCTGTTTTTT.

Comment on this clone: Being one base from a much bigger clone, this may be a read error. The gene calls are TRBV29-1 and TRBJ1-1, with 8 bases aligning to TRBD1. Losses at the gene ends were 8 bases for V and 12 bases for J; bases not matched to a gene: 14. CDR1 and CDR2 from the germline V gene are SQVTM and ANQGSEA. This CDR3 has 12 residues. CDR3 loop: CSSKGGTGESFF. CDR3 nucleotides: TGCAGCTCCAAGGGGGGGACAGGAGAATCTTTCTTT.

This clone was counted many times. The V gene is TRBV15, the J gene TRBJ2-1; unclear D gene. This CDR3 spans 14 amino acids. The V and J ends lost 5 bases and 9 bases respectively, with 17 bases between them. The V gene's germline CDR1 is LNHNV and CDR2 YYDKDF (reference sequence). The chain's CDR3 is CATSPSGGGVEQFF. For the CDR3, the DNA is TGTGCCACCAGCCCCTCTGGCGGCGGTGTTGAGCAGTTCTTC.

Many counts were recorded for this clone. The chain carries TRBV2 and TRBJ1-5, with 9 bases aligning to TRBD1. CDR3 size: 14 residues. V shed 10 bases, J shed 5 bases, and the junction held 9 bases outside the gene matches. Germline loops: CDR1 SNHLY, CDR2 FYNNEI. The CDR3 DNA sequence: TGTGCCATCTCCGGGACAGGGTCTTATCAGCCCCAGCATTTT. Its translation is CAISGTGSYQPQHF.

This clone was detected only a few times. The chain joins TRBV27 to TRBJ1-1; D uncertain. The CDR3 spans 13 residues. V was cut by 6 bases and J by 7 bases, with 15 bases left in between. Germline V gene sequence: CDR1 MNHEY, CDR2 SMNVEV (reference sequence). CDR3 protein: CASRGMDGIEAFF. Here the CDR3 DNA reads TGTGCCAGCAGGGGCATGGACGGCATTGAAGCTTTCTTT.

CDR3: CASSLGEVYQPQHF. The CDR3 DNA sequence: TGCGCCAGCAGCTTAGGGGAGGTTTATCAGCCCCAGCATTTT. The chain uses TRBV5-1 and TRBJ1-5, with a tentative D call TRBD1 (5 bases). The CDR3 loop spans 14 amino acids. CDR1 and CDR2 from the germline V gene are SGHRS and YFSETQ. The ends were cut back, 2 bases at V and 5 bases at J, with 11 bases in the middle.

A few counts support this clone. Just one base apart from a much larger clone, this may be a read error. This sample includes further DNA sequences coding for the same CDR3. The chain uses TRBV6-1 and TRBJ2-7; no clear D gene. The CDR3 has 15 residues. Between the trimmed V and J ends, which lost 6 bases and 2 bases, there was a span of 17 bases. Germline-derived CDR1 and CDR2 are MNHNS and SASEGT. The CDR3 here is CASSPDLAATYEQYF. The CDR3 DNA follows: TGTGCCAGCAGCCCTGACTTGGCAGCTACCTACGAGCAGTACTTC.

Sample share makes this clone medium-sized. J is TRBJ2-7 and V is TRBV28; possible D gene TRBD1, 6 bases. Trimming pared 7 bases from V and 2 bases from J, leaving 18 bases between. From germline, CDR1 is MDHEN and CDR2 SYDVKM. This CDR3 contains 15 residues. The CDR3 sequence is CASNPGGRITYEQYF. The CDR3 coding sequence is TGTGCCAGCAACCCTGGGGGCAGGATTACCTACGAGCAGTACTTC.

On this clone itself: This may stem from a read error, because a much larger clone lies one nucleotide away. The chain joins TRBV20-1 to TRBJ1-5; 8 bases are shared with TRBD1. The CDR3 loop spans 13 amino acids. CDR1 and CDR2 (germline): DFQATT, SNEGSKA (reference sequence). J was trimmed by 7 bases and V by 7 bases; bases with no gene match: 9. CDR3 coding DNA: TGCAGTGAGCCCAGGGGGCCTGGGCAGCCCCAGCATTTT. It encodes CSEPRGPGQPQHF.

Comment on this clone: The conserved closing phenylalanine or tryptophan is absent in this CDR3, likely reflecting a read error. The chain has TRBV18 and TRBJ2-3, with D perhaps TRBD1 (6 bases). The ends were cut back, 6 bases at V and 4 bases at J, with 17 bases in the middle. Germline-derived CDR1 and CDR2 are KGHSH and LQKENI. The CDR3 has 15 amino acids. In DNA form, the CDR3 reads TGTGCCAGCTCCCACCGGCCAGGGGCGGCAGATACGCAGTATTTG. This sequence encodes CASSHRPGAADTQYL.

This clone has a handful of counts. V gene TRBV28 combines with J gene TRBJ2-1; 8 nucleotides match TRBD2. Per the germline V gene, CDR1 is MDHEN and CDR2 is SYDVKM. This CDR3 has 15 amino acids. J lost 3 bases, V lost 3 bases, and 4 bases had no gene match. CDR3 in amino acids: CASSFTGGGYNEQFF. Here the CDR3 DNA reads TGTGCCAGCAGTTTTACGGGGGGGGGCTACAATGAGCAGTTCTTC.